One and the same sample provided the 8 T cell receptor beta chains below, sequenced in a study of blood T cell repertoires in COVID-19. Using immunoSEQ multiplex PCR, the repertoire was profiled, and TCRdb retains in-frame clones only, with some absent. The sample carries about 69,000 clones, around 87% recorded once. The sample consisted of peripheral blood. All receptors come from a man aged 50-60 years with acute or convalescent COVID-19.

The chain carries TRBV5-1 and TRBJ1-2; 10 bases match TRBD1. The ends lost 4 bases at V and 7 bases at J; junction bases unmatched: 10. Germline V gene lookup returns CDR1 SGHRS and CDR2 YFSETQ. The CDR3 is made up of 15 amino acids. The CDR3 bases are TGCGCCAGCAGCCTGGACAGGGGGTCGGCAACTGGCTACACCTTC. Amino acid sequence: CASSLDRGSATGYTF.

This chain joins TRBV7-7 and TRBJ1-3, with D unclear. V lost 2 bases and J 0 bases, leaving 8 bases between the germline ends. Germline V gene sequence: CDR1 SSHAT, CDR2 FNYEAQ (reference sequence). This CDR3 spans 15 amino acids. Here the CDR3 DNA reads TGTGCCAGCAGCTTATCGCAGGACTCTGGAAACACCATATATTTT. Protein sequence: CASSLSQDSGNTIYF.

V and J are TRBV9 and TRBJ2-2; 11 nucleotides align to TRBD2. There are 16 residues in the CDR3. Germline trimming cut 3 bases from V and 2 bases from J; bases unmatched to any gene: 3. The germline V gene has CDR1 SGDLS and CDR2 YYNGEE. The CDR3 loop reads CASSATSGINTGELFF. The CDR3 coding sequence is TGTGCCAGCAGCGCGACTAGCGGGATTAACACCGGGGAGCTGTTTTTT.

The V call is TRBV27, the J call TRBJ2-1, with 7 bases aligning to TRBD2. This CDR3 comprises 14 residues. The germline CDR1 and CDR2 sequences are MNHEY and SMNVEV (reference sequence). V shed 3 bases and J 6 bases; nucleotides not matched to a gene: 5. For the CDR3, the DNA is TGTGCCAGCAGTTTGGCGGGAGCACGCAATGAGCAGTTCTTC. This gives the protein CASSLAGARNEQFF.

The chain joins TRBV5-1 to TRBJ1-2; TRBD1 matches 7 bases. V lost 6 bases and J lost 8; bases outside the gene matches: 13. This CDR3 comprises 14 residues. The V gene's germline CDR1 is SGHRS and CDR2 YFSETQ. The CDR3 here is CASNSNRGPRGYTF. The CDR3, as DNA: TGCGCCAGCAACTCTAACAGGGGCCCTCGGGGCTACACCTTC. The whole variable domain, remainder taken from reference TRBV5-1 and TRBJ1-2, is KAGVTQTPRYLIKTRGQQVTLSCSPISGHRSVSWYQQTPGQGLQFLFEYFSETQRNKGNFPGRFSGRQFSNSRSEMNVSTLELGDSALYLCASNSNRGPRGYTFGSGTRLTVV.

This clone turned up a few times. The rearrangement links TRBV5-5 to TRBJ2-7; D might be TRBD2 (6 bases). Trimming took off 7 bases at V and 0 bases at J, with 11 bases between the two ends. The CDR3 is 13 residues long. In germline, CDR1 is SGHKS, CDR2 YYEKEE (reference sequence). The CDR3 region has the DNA TGTGCCAGCTTCCAGCGGGCCTCCTACGAGCAGTACTTC. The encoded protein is CASFQRASYEQYF.

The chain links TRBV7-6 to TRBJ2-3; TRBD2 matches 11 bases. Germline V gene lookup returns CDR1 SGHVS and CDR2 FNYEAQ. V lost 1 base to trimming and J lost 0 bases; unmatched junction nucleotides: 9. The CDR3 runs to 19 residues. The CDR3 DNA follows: TGTGCCAGCAGCTTAGGTACTAGCGGGAGCCTGGTTAGCACAGATACGCAGTATTTT. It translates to CASSLGTSGSLVSTDTQYF. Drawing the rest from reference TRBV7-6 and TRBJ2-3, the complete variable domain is GAGVSQSPRYKVTKRGQDVALRCDPISGHVSLYWYRQALGQGPEFLTYFNYEAQQDKSGLPNDRFSAERPEGSISTLTIQRTEQRDSAMYRCASSLGTSGSLVSTDTQYFGPGTRLTVL.

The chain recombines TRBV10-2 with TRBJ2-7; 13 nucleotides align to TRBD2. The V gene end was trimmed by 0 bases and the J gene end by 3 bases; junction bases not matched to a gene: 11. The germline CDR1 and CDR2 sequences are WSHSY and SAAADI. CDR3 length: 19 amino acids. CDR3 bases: TGCGCCAGCAGTGAGTCGAAATACGGGACTAGCGGGGACCTCTACGAGCAGTACTTC. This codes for CASSESKYGTSGDLYEQYF.